This TCR beta chain was captured by sequencing in a study of CXCR3-negative and CXCR3-positive naive CD8 T cells. General study points: A higher hydrophobicity marked the TRB CDR3s of CXCR3-positive naive cells versus CXCR3-negative naive cells.

This CDR3 is 16 amino acids long. Germline V gene sequence: CDR1 DFQATT, CDR2 SNEGSKA (reference sequence). 5' RACE with UMI labels generated the TRB cDNA libraries. Each CDR3 protein gets one entry in TCRdb, which reprocessed the 5' RACE reads and gives no DNA. The listing records about 120,000 distinct CDR3 sequences. About this clonotype: Antigen specificity is unknown.

The sequenced sample was naive CXCR3+ CD8+ T cells from blood. Noted subset: CD45RO-CCR7+CD27+CD95- naive CD8+ T cells expressing CXCR3 (TNR3+). The TCR sequence derives from a human donor in good health. Some clones in this sample may be carry-over from other donors' samples. The rearrangement uses TRBV20-1 and TRBJ2-1; TCRdb proposes TRBD2, but this gene call is untestable without DNA. The CDR3 spells CSARDPGLSSYNEQFF.